This entry describes one TCR beta chain. Its antigen is not identified. Clones were sequenced by immunoSEQ multiplex PCR, and TCRdb holds only the in-frame ones, with some missing. Seen here are about 86,000 clones, 80% to 90% observed once, and the top ten hold 10%. The data stem from a study of T cell responses to AZD1222 COVID-19 vaccine. The CDR3 is 13 residues long. The ends were cut back, 8 bases at V and 4 bases at J, with 12 bases in the middle. CDR1 MGHDK and CDR2 SYGVNS come from the germline V gene. Study-level points and caveats: White British donors predominated, females outnumbered males, and clonal diversity was possibly underestimated. A reported finding is that nearly half of spike-specific TCRs target unmutated variant regions.

The rearrangement links TRBV25-1 to TRBJ2-1; D perhaps matches TRBD1 (6 bases). Sequenced here: peripheral blood, sampled on day 0 of MenACWY control vaccination. This TCR derives from an adult in good health. The CDR3 DNA follows: TGTGCCAGCGAGGCAGGGGAATACAATGAGCAGTTCTTC. Translating gives CASEAGEYNEQFF.